This T cell receptor beta chain is from a study of CD8 T cells in Susac syndrome. CD8+ and CD4+ blood T cells underwent TCR beta sequencing. The multiple sclerosis control group was made up of treatment-naive patients with stable or active relapsing-remitting disease. Negative isolation was applied to CD8+ and CD4+ T cells, and FACS enrichment was applied to TEMRA cells. The germline V and J ends were trimmed by 0 bases and 0 bases, with 7 bases remaining between them. The CDR3 has 15 amino acids. The germline CDR1 and CDR2 sequences are MNHEY and SVGAGI. A quantity of about 0.45 to 1 ug RNA underwent reverse transcription using random hexamers. An immunoSEQ multiplex PCR amplified TCR beta CDR3 over 54 Vbeta and 13 Jbeta. TCRdb passed the immunoSEQ multiplex PCR reads through MiXCR, listing each CDR3 protein once. The sample holds 350,000 to 550,000 distinct CDR3 sequences, approximately 85% seen once.

Sequencing used CD8+ T cells from PBMCs. This TCR was recovered from a human donor with multiple sclerosis. The chain is built from TRBV6-5 and TRBJ2-3; no clear D gene. The CDR3 bases are TGTGCCAGCAGTTACTCGACCCCTAGCACAGATACGCAGTATTTT. This gives the protein CASSYSTPSTDTQYF.